The clone carrying this T cell receptor beta chain was seen a few times. The antigen is undetermined. This entry belongs to a study of blood T cells in healthy people across ages. Study results and limitations: Diversity of TCR beta correlated strongly with naive T cell percentage.

The germline V and J ends were trimmed by 4 bases and 2 bases, with 10 bases remaining between them. CDR3 size: 14 residues. Total RNA extraction produced at least 5 micrograms (per sample) for the study. Sample-barcoded 5' priming and a J-beta primer mix drove a second PCR of about 7 to 12 cycles. A single record per CDR3 protein comes from TCRdb applying MiXCR to the 5' RACE reads. The table records 890,000 or so distinct CDR3 sequences, 55% to 65% of them present only once. The chain carries TRBV12-3 or TRBV12-4 and TRBJ2-3; D is unclear. This clonotype originated in a man between 25 and 39 years old in good health. What was sequenced was blood. The CDR3 coding sequence is TGTGCCAGCAGTTCAAACAGTAACACAGATACGCAGTATTTT. This gives the protein CASSSNSNTDTQYF.